This T cell receptor (beta chain) was captured in a study of blood T cells in healthy people across ages. Together with a sample-barcoded 5' primer, a J-beta primer mix was included in a second PCR lasting about 6 to 11 cycles. Template switching added a 12-random-nucleotide identifier to every cDNA molecule. TCRdb fed the 5' RACE reads into MiXCR, producing one record per CDR3 protein. The profile shows around 1,600,000 distinct CDR3 sequences, 35% to 45% of them singletons. Concerning this clonotype itself: Its antigen is not known.

Germline CDR1 SGHTA, CDR2 FQGNSA. The CDR3 length is 17 residues. V was pared by 1 base and J by 4 bases, with 7 bases of the junction left unmatched. Study-wide results and caveats: Possibly, changes in expanded clonotypes were confounded because donor CMV status was unknown.

The rearrangement links TRBV7-2 to TRBJ2-2, with TRBD2 matching 9 bases. The TCR was taken from a woman younger than 35 in good health. Material: blood. The CDR3 reads CASSLVPQREVTGELFF. The DNA of the CDR3 is TGTGCCAGCAGCTTAGTCCCGCAGCGGGAGGTCACCGGGGAGCTGTTTTTT.